This T cell receptor beta chain was observed in a study of OX40 agonist ivuxolimab in advanced cancers. In the study overall: Averaging about 60 years in age, with a range of roughly 23 to 80, the cohort was approximately 84% male. Broader study findings: In general, CD8+ T cells held more expanded clones than CD4+ did, on average.

Germline CDR1 and CDR2: SGHAT and FQNNGV. This CDR3 contains 16 residues. After removal of 1 base from V and 10 bases from J, the junction contained 10 bases not matched to a gene. Repertoires were generated with immunoSEQ multiplex PCR, while TCRdb's copy carries only in-frame clones and drops some. The data hold tens of thousands of clones, with 86% observed a single time. Turning to this clone: Its antigen is still unknown.

Patients who had autoimmune disease history or got systemic immunosuppression were left out. This chain connects TRBV11-2 to TRBJ1-6; TRBD1 aligns across 7 bases. This receptor was taken from an adult with an advanced solid tumor such as melanoma, head and neck, liver or kidney cancer. The material sequenced was CD4+ or CD8+ T cells sorted from blood, taken in a trial of the OX40 agonist ivuxolimab. The CDR3 reads CASSLVQGVSGSPLHF. CDR3 nucleotides: TGTGCCAGCAGCTTAGTTCAGGGGGTGTCGGGGTCACCCCTCCACTTT.